One and the same sample provided the 9 T cell receptor beta chains below, sequenced in a study of preoperative IRX-2 immunotherapy in early breast cancer. Treatment denoted: preoperative locoregional IRX-2 cytokine immunotherapy. Clones were sequenced by immunoSEQ multiplex PCR, and TCRdb holds only the in-frame ones, with some missing. The sample holds 20,000 to 30,000 clones, more than 65% seen once. The specimen comprised lymph node tissue, sampled before IRX-2 immunotherapy. The receptors stem from a human donor with breast cancer.

The genes are TRBV14 and TRBJ2-2; 8 bases align to TRBD2. V dropped 1 base and J dropped 1; count of bases not matched to a gene: 5. This CDR3 region has 17 residues. CDR1 and CDR2 (germline): SGHDN, FVKESK. CDR3 protein: CASSQAAGAWNTGELFF. CDR3 nucleotides: TGTGCCAGCAGCCAAGCAGCGGGGGCCTGGAACACCGGGGAGCTGTTTTTT.

This rearrangement joins TRBV15 to TRBJ2-7; TRBD1 aligns across 10 bases. From germline, CDR1 is LNHNV and CDR2 YYDKDF (reference sequence). V lost 0 bases, J lost 4 bases, and 6 bases stayed unmatched. The CDR3 extends over 16 amino acids. The CDR3 sequence: CATSRERQGAGYEQYF. In DNA, the CDR3 is TGTGCCACCAGCAGAGAGAGACAGGGGGCTGGTTACGAGCAGTACTTC. Based on the CDR3 plus reference TRBV15 and TRBJ2-7, the full variable domain is DAMVIQNPRYQVTQFGKPVTLSCSQTLNHNVMYWYQQKSSQAPKLLFHYYDKDFNNEADTPDNFQSRRPNTSFCFLDIRSPGLGDTAMYLCATSRERQGAGYEQYFGPGTRLTVT.

J is TRBJ2-5 and V is TRBV11-3; 8 positions agree with TRBD2. The trim removed 5 bases at V and 1 base at J, leaving 12 bases unmatched. The CDR3 is made up of 17 amino acids. Germline V CDR1 and CDR2: SGHNT, YENEEA. The CDR3 is CASSHDFERGSQETQYF. CDR3 nucleotide sequence: TGTGCCAGCAGCCACGACTTCGAGCGGGGGAGCCAAGAGACCCAGTACTTC.

The CDR3: CASSLSFPGQVAGNTIYF. As DNA, the CDR3 is TGTGCCAGCAGTTTATCCTTTCCGGGACAGGTTGCTGGAAACACCATATATTTT. The chain combines TRBV8-2 with TRBJ1-3; TRBD1 is taken as the D call from the table, unchecked against the DNA. TRBV8-2 is tagged as a pseudogene. The CDR3 extends over 18 amino acids.

The gene calls are TRBV19 and TRBJ2-2; TRBD1 might be the D (6 bases). Looked up from germline, CDR1 is LNHDA and CDR2 is SQIVND (reference sequence). The CDR3 is 15 residues long. The germline V and J ends were trimmed by 6 bases and 0 bases, with 11 bases remaining between them. CDR3 in amino acids: CASRPGTSNTGELFF. In DNA form, the CDR3 reads TGTGCCAGTAGACCCGGGACATCGAACACCGGGGAGCTGTTTTTT.

This chain uses TRBV11-3 with TRBJ1-3; D is uncertain. Germline V gene sequence: CDR1 SGHNT, CDR2 YENEEA. Trimming cost V 5 bases and J 0 bases, with 14 bases left between them. This CDR3 has 16 residues. The CDR3 loop reads CASSQGRVSSGNTIYF. CDR3 DNA: TGTGCCAGCAGCCAAGGGAGGGTAAGCTCTGGAAACACCATATATTTT.

This CDR3 is CAITERPTHEQYF. DNA for the CDR3: TGTGCCATCACCGAGCGACCTACACACGAGCAGTACTTC. This rearrangement joins TRBV6-8 to TRBJ2-7; no clear D. This CDR3 is 13 amino acids long. Per the germline V gene, CDR1 is MNHGY and CDR2 is SAAAGT. The V gene lost 10 bases and the J gene lost 5 bases, with 18 bases spanning the gap.

The genes are TRBV18 and TRBJ1-3, with D maybe TRBD1 (5 bases). CDR1 is KGHSH, CDR2 LQKENI, per germline. CDR3 length: 15 amino acids. Trimming pared 6 bases from V and 1 base from J, leaving 13 bases between. In nucleotides, the CDR3 is TGTGCCAGCTCCTCGTCTTCAGGGTCTGGAAACACCATATATTTT. This translates into CASSSSSGSGNTIYF.

In this sample, this clone turned up a few times. The rearrangement links TRBV6-8 to TRBJ2-1; 9 nucleotides match TRBD2. J gave up 4 bases and V 0 bases, and 7 bases lay outside the gene matches. CDR1 is MNHGY, CDR2 SAAAGT, per germline. The CDR3 extends over 17 amino acids. In DNA form, the CDR3 reads TGTGCCAGCAGTTACTCTTACTGGACTAGCGTTTACAATGAGCAGTTCTTC. Translating it yields CASSYSYWTSVYNEQFF.